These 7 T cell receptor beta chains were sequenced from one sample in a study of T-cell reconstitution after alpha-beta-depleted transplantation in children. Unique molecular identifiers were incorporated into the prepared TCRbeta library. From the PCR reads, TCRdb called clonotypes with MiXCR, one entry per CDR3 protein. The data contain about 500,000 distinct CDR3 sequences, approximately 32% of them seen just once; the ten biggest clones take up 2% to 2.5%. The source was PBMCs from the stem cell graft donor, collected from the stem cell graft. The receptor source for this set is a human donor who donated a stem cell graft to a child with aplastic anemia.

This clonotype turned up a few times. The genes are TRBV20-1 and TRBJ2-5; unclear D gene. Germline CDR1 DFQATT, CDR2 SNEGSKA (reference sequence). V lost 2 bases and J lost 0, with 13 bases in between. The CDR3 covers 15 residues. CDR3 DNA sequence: TGCAGTGCTAGATCAGACCGAGGTAACCAAGAGACCCAGTACTTC. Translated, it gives CSARSDRGNQETQYF.

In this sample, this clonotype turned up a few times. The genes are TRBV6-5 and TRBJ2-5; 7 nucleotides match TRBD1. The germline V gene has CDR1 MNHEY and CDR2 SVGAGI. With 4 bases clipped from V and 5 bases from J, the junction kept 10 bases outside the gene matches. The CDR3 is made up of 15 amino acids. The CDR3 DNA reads TGTGCCAGCAGTTCGTACAGGGGTTGGGTTGAGACCCAGTACTTC. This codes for CASSSYRGWVETQYF.

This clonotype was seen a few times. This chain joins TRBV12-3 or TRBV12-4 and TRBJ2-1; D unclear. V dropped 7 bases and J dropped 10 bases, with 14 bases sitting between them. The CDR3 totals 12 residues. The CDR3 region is CASTRNSREQFF. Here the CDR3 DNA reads TGTGCCAGCACCCGTAATTCACGGGAGCAGTTCTTC.

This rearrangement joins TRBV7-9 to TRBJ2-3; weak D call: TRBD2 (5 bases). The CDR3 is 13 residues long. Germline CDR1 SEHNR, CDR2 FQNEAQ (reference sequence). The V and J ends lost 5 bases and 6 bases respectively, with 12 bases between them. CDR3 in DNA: TGTGCCAGCAGCCGATCCGGGGTCGATACGCAGTATTTT. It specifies CASSRSGVDTQYF.

In DNA form, the CDR3 reads TGTGCCATCAGTGGGGAGGGAGGAAACACCATATATTTT. This gives the protein CAISGEGGNTIYF. The chain uses TRBV10-3 and TRBJ1-3; D ambiguous. CDR1 is ENHRY, CDR2 SYGVKD, per germline. V was shortened by 4 bases and J by 4 bases, with 8 bases between the two germline ends. This CDR3 spans 13 amino acids.

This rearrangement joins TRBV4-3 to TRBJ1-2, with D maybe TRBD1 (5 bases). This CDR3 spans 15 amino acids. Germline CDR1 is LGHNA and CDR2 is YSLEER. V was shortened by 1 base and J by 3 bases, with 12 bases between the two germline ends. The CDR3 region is CASSQAGRVDYGYTF. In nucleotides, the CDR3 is TGCGCCAGCAGCCAAGCAGGCAGGGTCGACTATGGCTACACCTTC.

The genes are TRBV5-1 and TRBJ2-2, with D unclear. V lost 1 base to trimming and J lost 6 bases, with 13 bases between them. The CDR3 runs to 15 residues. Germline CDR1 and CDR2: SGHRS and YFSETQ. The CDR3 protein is CASSLTTLDAGELFF. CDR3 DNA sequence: TGCGCCAGCAGCTTGACAACCCTAGACGCCGGGGAGCTGTTTTTT.